This TCR beta chain came from a study of CD8+CD57+ T cells in acquired aplastic anemia. Overall study: Sorting CD4+ and CD8+ cells gave DNA averaging approximately 3 ug. Sequencing produced an average of about 10.8 million reads per healthy donor for CD4+ cells.

This CDR3 region has 16 residues. Trimming took off 3 bases at V and 6 bases at J, with 18 bases between the two ends. Germline V gene data show CDR1 as SNHLY and CDR2 as FYNNEI. Study outcomes and limitations: Simpson's diversity of CD8+ cells was not significantly different in patients compared with controls.

TCR beta VDJ combinations and CDR3 sequences were profiled from genomic DNA. TCRdb reprocessed the reads via MiXCR and lists one record per CDR3 protein. This table has about 220,000 distinct CDR3 sequences, almost 35% appearing once. As concerns this clonotype: What it binds is unknown.

The rearrangement joins TRBV2 to TRBJ1-5, with TRBD1 as a possible D gene (6 bases). The sample taken for sequencing was sorted CD4+, CD8+, or CD8+CD57+ T cells (not recorded which) from PBMCs. The clonotype was recovered from a human donor in good health, serving as a control. The CDR3 nucleotides are TGTGCCAGCAGTGACGCCCTCCCAGGGGCTGTTCAGCCCCAGCATTTT. It encodes CASSDALPGAVQPQHF.